A single sample is the source of the 30 T cell receptor beta chains below, sequenced in a study of CD4+ T cells in melanoma. The assay was immunoSEQ multiplex PCR, and TCRdb's table has in-frame clones only and misses some. The sample includes more than 15,000 clones, approximately 76% of them seen just once. Sequenced input: cells from a culture (not recorded whether cultured in vitro). The receptor set was obtained from a human donor with melanoma.

The chain combines TRBV18 with TRBJ1-2; D is uncertain. CDR1 and CDR2 from the germline V gene are KGHSH and LQKENI. The ends were cut back, 8 bases at V and 4 bases at J, with 17 bases in the middle. This CDR3 region has 14 residues. The CDR3 DNA reads TGTGCCAGCGCCCCCCCCGGGAACTCCTATGGCTACACCTTC. Amino acids: CASAPPGNSYGYTF.

The J gene is TRBJ2-7, the V gene TRBV18, with D perhaps TRBD1 or TRBD2 (5 bases each). V was cut by 4 bases and J by 3 bases, with 13 bases left in between. Germline-derived CDR1 and CDR2 are KGHSH and LQKENI. CDR3 size: 14 residues. The CDR3 loop reads CASSRAGTLYEQYF. CDR3 DNA sequence: TGTGCCAGCTCACGCGCCGGGACCCTCTACGAGCAGTACTTC. Looking up the rest from reference TRBV18 and TRBJ2-7 gives the full variable domain: NAGVMQNPRHLVRRRGQEARLRCSPMKGHSHVYWYRQLPEEGLKFMVYLQKENIIDESGMPKERFSAEFPKEGPSILRIQQVVRGDSAAYFCASSRAGTLYEQYFGPGTRLTVT.

The rearrangement joins TRBV5-6 to TRBJ1-4, with D possibly matching TRBD1 (6 bases). CDR3 size: 19 residues. The germline V gene encodes CDR1 SGHDT and CDR2 YYEEEE. Trimming pared 2 bases from V and 0 bases from J, leaving 20 bases between. CDR3 nucleotides: TGTGCCAGCAGCTTATACCGGGACATTGGGCATGCAACTAATGAAAAACTGTTTTTT. Protein sequence: CASSLYRDIGHATNEKLFF. Based on the CDR3 plus reference TRBV5-6 and TRBJ1-4, the full variable domain is DAGVTQSPTHLIKTRGQQVTLRCSPKSGHDTVSWYQQALGQGPQFIFQYYEEEERQRGNFPDRFSGHQFPNYSSELNVNALLLGDSALYLCASSLYRDIGHATNEKLFFGSGTQLSVL.

This chain joins TRBV7-2 and TRBJ1-5; 7 bases match TRBD1. CDR1 SGHTA and CDR2 FQGNSA come from the germline V gene. The CDR3 totals 15 residues. The V segment lost 3 bases and the J segment 2 bases; nucleotides outside the gene matches: 4. CDR3 DNA: TGTGCCAGCAGCTTTAGGGGGCTAGGCAATCAGCCCCAGCATTTT. Residues: CASSFRGLGNQPQHF.

This clone showed up just a few times. The chain carries TRBV5-4 and TRBJ1-5; unclear D gene. The germline gives CDR1 SGHNT, CDR2 YYREEE (reference sequence). The length of the CDR3 is 13 residues. The V and J ends lost 2 bases and 6 bases respectively, with 9 bases between them. This CDR3 reads CASSLGSGQPQHF. CDR3 in DNA: TGTGCCAGCAGCTTAGGGAGTGGTCAGCCCCAGCATTTT.

This rearrangement joins TRBV6-5 to TRBJ1-1; 7 bases line up with TRBD1. The CDR3 is 14 amino acids. J lost 1 base, V lost 6 bases, and 5 bases had no gene match. CDR1 is MNHEY and CDR2 is SVGAGI in the germline V gene. CDR3 residues: CASRPGQKNTEAFF. The CDR3 DNA is TGTGCCAGCAGACCGGGACAGAAGAACACTGAAGCTTTCTTT.

The chain has TRBV5-1 and TRBJ2-7, with D possibly TRBD1 on 5 matching bases. This CDR3 is 14 amino acids long. The germline V and J ends were trimmed by 6 bases and 3 bases, with 16 bases remaining between them. Germline loops: CDR1 SGHRS, CDR2 YFSETQ. In nucleotides, the CDR3 is TGCGCCAGCACTTTCTCGGTAGGGGACTACGAGCAGTACTTC. Its translation is CASTFSVGDYEQYF. The full variable domain, in which reference TRBV5-1 and TRBJ2-7 provide the parts outside the CDR3, is KAGVTQTPRYLIKTRGQQVTLSCSPISGHRSVSWYQQTPGQGLQFLFEYFSETQRNKGNFPGRFSGRQFSNSRSEMNVSTLELGDSALYLCASTFSVGDYEQYFGPGTRLTVT.

V and J are TRBV5-5 and TRBJ2-1, with 8 bases matching TRBD2. The CDR3 runs to 13 residues. Germline V lookup: CDR1 SGHKS, CDR2 YYEKEE (reference sequence). Trimming took 4 bases from V and 11 from J; bases not matched to a gene: 8. In DNA form, the CDR3 reads TGTGCCAGCAGCCCGACTAGCGACCCCAAGCAGTTCTTC. The encoded protein is CASSPTSDPKQFF.

The rearrangement joins TRBV2 to TRBJ1-5; D is undetermined. Germline CDR1 reads SNHLY; CDR2 reads FYNNEI. The CDR3 has 18 amino acids. The V end was cut by 3 bases, the J end by 3 bases, with 21 bases between. The CDR3, as DNA: TGTGCCAGCAGTGAGGGCCAGTCTAGCAGTTTGCACAATCAGCCCCAGCATTTT. Amino acids: CASSEGQSSSLHNQPQHF.

The chain joins TRBV9 to TRBJ2-1, with 8 bases aligning to TRBD2. V shed 0 bases and J 3 bases; nucleotides not matched to a gene: 8. The CDR3 spans 17 residues. Germline V gene lookup returns CDR1 SGDLS and CDR2 YYNGEE. The CDR3 is CASSVVRTSPYYNEQFF. In DNA, the CDR3 is TGTGCCAGCAGCGTAGTGAGGACTAGCCCCTACTACAATGAGCAGTTCTTC.

This clone came up once. This chain connects TRBV30 to TRBJ1-5, with D hard to call. Trimming stripped 2 bases from V and 4 bases from J, with 12 bases between. Germline assignment: CDR1 GTSNPN and CDR2 SVGIG (reference sequence). This CDR3 comprises 14 residues. CDR3: CAWSNEARNQPQHF. The DNA for the CDR3 is TGTGCCTGGAGTAATGAGGCCCGAAATCAGCCCCAGCATTTT.

This rearrangement joins TRBV18 to TRBJ2-1; D remains unclear. The CDR3 consists of 13 residues. Germline loops: CDR1 KGHSH, CDR2 LQKENI. The V gene lost 3 bases and the J gene lost 12 bases, with 15 bases spanning the gap. The CDR3 loop reads CASSPGLGAGQFF. For the CDR3, the DNA is TGTGCCAGCTCACCGGGGTTAGGTGCAGGGCAGTTCTTC.

A single count supports this clone. The J gene is TRBJ1-2, the V gene TRBV25-1; no clear D gene. Germline values: CDR1 MGHDK, CDR2 SYGVNS. Trimming removed 3 bases from V and 8 bases from J, with 10 bases in between. The CDR3 is 12 amino acids. The CDR3 DNA follows: TGTGCCAGCAGTGACCCCCCGGGAGGCTACACCTTC. Protein sequence: CASSDPPGGYTF.

The sample holds one count of this clone. This chain uses TRBV9 with TRBJ1-3; TRBD1 matches 9 bases. CDR3 size: 15 residues. Germline CDR1 is SGDLS and CDR2 is YYNGEE. Trimming cost V 4 bases and J 4 bases; bases outside gene matches: 6. The CDR3 DNA reads as TGTGCCAGCAGCAGGGCTGGGACAGGGGGAAACACCATATATTTT. Translation gives CASSRAGTGGNTIYF. Variable domain in full (rest from reference TRBV9 and TRBJ1-3): DSGVTQTPKHLITATGQRVTLRCSPRSGDLSVYWYQQSLDQGLQFLIQYYNGEERAKGNILERFSAQQFPDLHSELNLSSLELGDSALYFCASSRAGTGGNTIYFGEGSWLTVV.

This chain joins TRBV7-2 and TRBJ2-6; D may be TRBD1 (6 bases). This CDR3 is 15 amino acids long. Trimming pared 5 bases from V and 2 bases from J, leaving 10 bases between. Germline CDR1 reads SGHTA; CDR2 reads FQGNSA. CDR3 in DNA: TGTGCCAGCAGCCCGAACAGGGCTGGGGCCAACGTCCTGACTTTC. This codes for CASSPNRAGANVLTF.

This sequence joins TRBV6-1 and TRBJ2-7; possibly TRBD1 for D (6 bases). Per the germline V gene, CDR1 is MNHNS and CDR2 is SASEGT. The V end lost 6 bases, the J end lost 9 bases, and 18 bases lay between the germline ends. CDR3 length: 13 amino acids. The CDR3 DNA is TGTGCCAGCAGGAGGGGGTACGGAGTGGCGCAGTACTTC. This encodes CASRRGYGVAQYF.

The chain joins TRBV5-1 to TRBJ1-4, with 9 nucleotides matching TRBD1. From germline, CDR1 is SGHRS and CDR2 YFSETQ. This CDR3 is built from 15 residues. V gave up 0 bases and J gave up 8 bases; unmatched junction bases: 5. The CDR3: CASSLGDRGSEKLFF. Here the CDR3 DNA reads TGCGCCAGCAGCTTGGGCGACAGGGGGTCCGAAAAACTGTTTTTT.

The chain links TRBV11-2 to TRBJ1-2; the D is unclear. Trimming left V 4 bases short and J 7 bases short, with 13 bases between. Looked up from germline, CDR1 is SGHAT and CDR2 is FQNNGV. The CDR3 has 13 residues. CDR3 in DNA: TGTGCCAGCAGCTCCCTATCGCAGCGTGGCTACACCTTC. Its translation: CASSSLSQRGYTF. The full variable domain, with the rest looked up from reference TRBV11-2 and TRBJ1-2, is EAGVAQSPRYKIIEKRQSVAFWCNPISGHATLYWYQQILGQGPKLLIQFQNNGVVDDSQLPKDRFSAERLKGVDSTLKIQPAKLEDSAVYLCASSSLSQRGYTFGSGTRLTVV.

V and J are TRBV4-1 and TRBJ1-2; D call uncertain. V lost 2 bases to trimming and J lost 8 bases, with 15 bases between them. In germline, CDR1 is MGHRA, CDR2 YSYEKL. This CDR3 comprises 14 residues. CDR3 nucleotides: TGCGCCAGCAGCCAATTGTACGCGACCGGGGGCTACACCTTC. It encodes CASSQLYATGGYTF.

The gene calls are TRBV10-3 and TRBJ1-1, with D tentatively TRBD1 (6 bases). V lost 6 bases to trimming and J lost 0 bases, with 17 bases between them. The V gene's germline CDR1 is ENHRY and CDR2 SYGVKD. This CDR3 has 16 residues. The CDR3 nucleotides read TGTGCCATCAGCCTTACTGGGGGGGCGGTGAACACTGAAGCTTTCTTT. This sequence encodes CAISLTGGAVNTEAFF.

The chain recombines TRBV7-2 with TRBJ2-1; D is unresolved. Between the trimmed V and J ends, which lost 5 bases and 3 bases, there was a span of 8 bases. This CDR3 has 13 residues. Looked up from germline, CDR1 is SGHTA and CDR2 is FQGNSA. The CDR3 reads CASSRERYNEQFF. CDR3 coding DNA: TGTGCCAGCAGCCGAGAGCGCTACAATGAGCAGTTCTTC.

This clone has a handful of counts. The J gene is TRBJ2-4, the V gene TRBV5-4, with TRBD1 matching over 7 bases. Germline V lookup: CDR1 SGHNT, CDR2 YYREEE (reference sequence). The CDR3 contains 14 residues. V shed 3 bases and J 8 bases; nucleotides not matched to a gene: 8. DNA of the CDR3: TGTGCCAGCAGCTCGAAGGGGGCGGCGGACATTCAGTACTTC. This translates into CASSSKGAADIQYF.

This chain uses TRBV6-1 with TRBJ1-2; D is uncertain. Germline V CDR1 and CDR2: MNHNS, SASEGT. This CDR3 has 16 amino acids. The germline V and J ends were trimmed by 2 bases and 0 bases, with 13 bases remaining between them. This CDR3 reads CASSEYFALTNYGYTF. In nucleotides, the CDR3 is TGTGCCAGCAGTGAATATTTTGCTTTGACTAACTATGGCTACACCTTC.

This clone is medium-sized by share. V gene TRBV29-1 combines with J gene TRBJ1-2; TRBD1 agrees at 9 bases. With V trimmed by 6 bases and J by 1 base, 6 bases remained unmatched. Germline CDR1 reads SQVTM; CDR2 reads ANQGSEA. This CDR3 comprises 14 residues. The CDR3 spells CSVVTGGDNYGYTF. DNA of the CDR3: TGCAGCGTCGTGACAGGGGGGGATAACTATGGCTACACCTTC.

V gene TRBV7-6 combines with J gene TRBJ2-2, with 9 bases identical to TRBD2. Germline V gives CDR1 SGHVS, CDR2 FNYEAQ. This CDR3 is built from 15 residues. V lost 5 bases to trimming and J lost 4 bases; unmatched junction nucleotides: 5. The CDR3 loop reads CASSSGGRSTGELFF. The CDR3 nucleotides read TGTGCCAGCAGCAGCGGGGGGAGAAGCACCGGGGAGCTGTTTTTT.

The CDR3 spells CASSLVGATGSYEQYF. CDR3 sequence (DNA): TGTGCCAGCAGCTTGGTGGGAGCCACGGGCTCCTACGAGCAGTACTTC. The genes are TRBV5-8 and TRBJ2-7, with D tentatively TRBD2 (5 bases). V was clipped by 0 bases and J by 0 bases, with 13 bases between them. The length of the CDR3 is 16 residues. Germline-derived CDR1 and CDR2 are SGHTS and YDEGEE.

To note about this clone: At the DNA level, this CDR3 is encoded by other sequences in the same sample as well. The genes are TRBV6-6 and TRBJ2-1, with 7 bases fitting TRBD2. CDR3 length: 14 amino acids. Germline CDR1 and CDR2: MNHNY and SVGAGI (reference sequence). J was trimmed by 0 bases and V by 6 bases; bases with no gene match: 2. For the CDR3, the DNA is TGTGCCAGCAGCTGGGACTACTCCTACAATGAGCAGTTCTTC. Translated: CASSWDYSYNEQFF.

The chain recombines TRBV7-9 with TRBJ1-5; the D is unclear. The germline V gene encodes CDR1 SEHNR and CDR2 FQNEAQ (reference sequence). The CDR3 length is 12 residues. The V gene lost 1 base and the J gene lost 7 bases, with 5 bases spanning the gap. DNA of the CDR3: TGTGCCAGCAGCTTAGATTCCCAGCCCCAGCATTTT. Its translation is CASSLDSQPQHF.

V gene TRBV4-1 combines with J gene TRBJ2-6; D is possibly TRBD1 or TRBD2 (5 bases each). The CDR3 spans 15 residues. CDR1 is MGHRA, CDR2 YSYEKL, per germline. V was cut by 0 bases and J by 9 bases, with 12 bases left in between. As DNA, the CDR3 is TGCGCCAGCAGCCAAGATGAGGGGCACCGCAACGTCCTGACTTTC. It translates to CASSQDEGHRNVLTF.

This chain links TRBV7-9 with TRBJ1-2; D uncertain. Germline CDR1 is SEHNR and CDR2 is FQNEAQ (reference sequence). V lost 5 bases and J 8 bases, leaving 9 bases between the germline ends. The CDR3 extends over 11 amino acids. The CDR3 sequence is CASSLMTGYTF. CDR3 DNA sequence: TGTGCCAGCAGCCTAATGACGGGCTACACCTTC. The full variable domain, rest sourced from reference TRBV7-9 and TRBJ1-2, is DTGVSQNPRHKITKRGQNVTFRCDPISEHNRLYWYRQTLGQGPEFLTYFQNEAQLEKSRLLSDRFSAERPKGSFSTLEIQRTEQGDSAMYLCASSLMTGYTFGSGTRLTVV.